This T cell receptor (beta chain) is from a study of Ad26.COV2.S vaccination and SARS-CoV-2 variants (dated by TCRdb to about 2021). For the wider study: Vaccine-arm donors came from COV1001, a multicentre, randomized, double-blind, placebo-controlled phase I-IIa trial of Ad26.COV2.S in healthy adults. Ad26.COV2.S was administered intramuscularly at a dose of 5x10^10 or 1x10^11 viral particles, either as one shot or as two shots given 56 days apart. TCRbeta repertoire sequencing was used to assess the specificity and breadth of SARS-CoV-2-reactive T cell receptors after Ad26.COV2.S vaccination. A total of some 30 samples were included in the TCR-sequenced set, comprising around 19 Ad26.COV2.S vaccine recipients, 5 placebo recipients and 8 SARS-CoV-2 convalescent individuals. Participants in the trial were split at random into five groups of five each, receiving low-dose or high-dose Ad26.COV2.S once or twice, or else placebo on both occasions. Investigators remained blinded to trial group allocation during experiments and outcome assessment. General findings and caveats noted by the study authors: It was noted by the authors that total T cell responses may have been underestimated by the TCR breadth and depth analyses. Non-spike TCR breadth was comparable between vaccine and placebo recipients, consistent with the vaccine containing only spike. Compared with placebo recipients, Ad26.COV2.S recipients showed higher spike-specific TCR breadth (P = 0.0014). After vaccination, spike-specific CD8+ and CD4+ T cell responses were reported to show substantial breadth. The study was not powered for comparison of responses between vaccine doses or regimens.

The sample's treatment or condition label, in plain terms: roughly 18 received Ad26.COV2.S at low or high dose, single or two shots; about 5 received placebo; per-sample allocation not given. For vaccine and placebo recipients, repertoires were sequenced using samples collected on day 63 after the first injection. Between 29 July and 7 August 2020, Cohort 1b enrolled about two dozen adults aged 18-55 years at one site in Boston, USA. Ad26.COV2.S consisted of a replication-incompetent adenovirus type 26 vector by which a prefusion-stabilized SARS-CoV-2 spike protein from the original Wuhan strain was expressed. The immunoSEQ Assay was used to sequence TCRbeta CDR3 regions. After extraction, genomic DNA underwent amplification by bias-controlled multiplex PCR, followed by high-throughput sequencing. Processing in the source paper ran as follows. To quantify the absolute abundance of every unique TCRbeta CDR3 region, sequences were collapsed and filtered. Usable DNA was measured by amplifying reference genes present in all nucleated cells, and TCRbeta template counts were normalized to that usable DNA to estimate T cell fraction. Repertoire TCRs were annotated as SARS-CoV-2-specific by exact matching of V gene, CDR3 amino acid sequence and J gene to a known reactive TCR set. The reference SARS-CoV-2 TCR set was derived from MIRA and filtered for enrichment in COVID-19-positive ImmuneCODE repertoires, a step that removed public or cross-reactive TCRs. Drawing on the MIRA antigens, annotated TCRs were analysed further at the level of specific ORF or position within ORF. Breadth was defined as annotated unique rearrangements over total unique productive rearrangements; depth was the summed frequency of those rearrangements. Group comparisons of TCR breadth used two-sided Wilcoxon rank-sum tests. Not all clones reach the TCRdb copy of this immuneACCESS table, which keeps in-frame sequences only. Checked studies attribute under half of the gap to unresolved V genes and leave the rest unexplained. V, J and clone size are taken as reported in that table, and D and trimming were inferred from the DNA itself. This sample has approximately 450,000 clones in its table, and 80% to 95% of those were observed once. Approximately 12% of the sample belongs to the ten largest clones.

The germline ends are 10 bases apart after V is trimmed by 0 bases and J by 7 bases. From its cysteine to its phenylalanine, the CDR3 spans 14 amino acids. Just CDR3 DNA is preserved here, 42 bases in frame from base 1. Taken from the germline V gene, the CDR1 and CDR2 loops are LGHNA and YSLEER. For this clone: The antigen it binds to is not known. Base qualities are not provided; no much larger clone lies one nucleotide away.

This chain joins TRBV4-3 to TRBJ2-1; the D gene is perhaps TRBD1, on 6 matching bases. The starting material was peripheral blood, obtained in a trial of Ad26.COV2.S vaccine versus placebo. This receptor was obtained from a person between 18 and 65 years old who received the Ad26.COV2.S COVID-19 vaccine or a placebo. The DNA sequence reads TGCGCCAGCAGCCAAGATCTTAGGGGGAATGAGCAGTTCTTC. Translation gives CASSQDLRGNEQFF.